The 24 T cell receptor beta chains below come from one sample, sequenced in a study of beta chain features in type 1 diabetes. Since all of the isolated RNA was reverse transcribed, expressed TCRB transcripts were what got sequenced. This table comes from immunoSEQ multiplex PCR, and its TCRdb copy is limited to in-frame clones, with some not included. The data hold about 210,000 clones, with about 11% observed a single time. Input material: central memory CD4+ T cells from blood. Every receptor here comes from a man between 18 and 35 years old in good health.

This chain links TRBV5-1 with TRBJ2-3; 8 nucleotides line up with TRBD2. The CDR3 has 15 residues. V lost 4 bases, J lost 0 bases, and 4 bases stayed unmatched. The germline CDR1 and CDR2 sequences are SGHRS and YFSETQ. CDR3 bases: TGCGCCAGCAGCGCACTAGCGGAGAGCACAGATACGCAGTATTTT. This gives the protein CASSALAESTDTQYF.

Notes on this clone: At one of its ends the junction is not consistent with the germline gene, which may arise from a read error. This chain connects TRBV5-1 to TRBJ2-1; D might be TRBD2 (6 bases). CDR1 is SGHRS and CDR2 is YFSETQ in the germline V gene. This CDR3 contains 15 residues. CDR3 nucleotides: TGTGCCAGCAGCTTGGGGTGGCGGGGAAACAATGAGCAGTTCTTC. This gives the protein CASSLGWRGNNEQFF.

This clone appeared a few times. This chain connects TRBV7-2 to TRBJ2-1, with TRBD2 matching over 7 bases. Per the germline V gene, CDR1 is SGHTA and CDR2 is FQGNSA. V gave up 7 bases and J gave up 4 bases; unmatched junction bases: 7. This CDR3 has 14 amino acids. The CDR3 sequence is CASTPLADYNEQFF. Written as DNA, the CDR3 is TGTGCCAGCACCCCTCTAGCGGATTACAATGAGCAGTTCTTC.

This clone has ten or more counts. This chain joins TRBV10-3 and TRBJ2-7; D gene uncertain. V lost 2 bases, J lost 2 bases, and 13 bases lay in between. Germline V lookup: CDR1 ENHRY, CDR2 SYGVKD. There are 15 residues in the CDR3. The CDR3 coding sequence is TGTGCCATCAGTGAGGGTGGCGCGGATCCCTACGAGCAGTACTTC. This translates into CAISEGGADPYEQYF.

This clone occurred a few times. The V call is TRBV11-3, the J call TRBJ2-3; 10 bases are shared with TRBD2. The length of the CDR3 is 15 residues. V lost 4 bases and J lost 1; bases outside the gene matches: 2. Germline V gene sequence: CDR1 SGHNT, CDR2 YENEEA. CDR3: CASSSLAGRTDTQYF. The CDR3 coding sequence is TGTGCCAGCAGCTCACTAGCGGGGCGCACAGATACGCAGTATTTT.

This clone was seen a handful of times. This chain links TRBV18 with TRBJ2-7, with 7 bases identical to TRBD1. Germline CDR1 reads KGHSH; CDR2 reads LQKENI. CDR3 length: 14 residues. Losses at the gene ends were 4 bases for V and 1 base for J; bases not matched to a gene: 4. The CDR3: CASSQGAQSYEQYF. Here the CDR3 DNA reads TGTGCCAGCTCACAGGGGGCTCAGTCCTACGAGCAGTACTTC.

This clone was seen ten or more times. The CDR3 reads CASSGLEMEKQYF. In nucleotides, the CDR3 is TGTGCCAGCAGTGGACTAGAAATGGAAAAGCAGTATTTT. The chain has TRBV2 and TRBJ2-3; tentatively, D is TRBD2 (6 bases). The CDR3 is 13 amino acids. V was clipped by 4 bases and J by 11 bases, with 16 bases between them. Germline CDR1 and CDR2: SNHLY and FYNNEI.

There are a few counts of this clone. The chain joins TRBV2 to TRBJ2-5; possible D gene TRBD2, 7 bases. The CDR3 consists of 13 residues. The germline V gene has CDR1 SNHLY and CDR2 FYNNEI. V gave up 3 bases and J gave up 5 bases, with 10 bases separating them. The CDR3 nucleotides read TGTGCCAGCAGTGAGAGGGGGGGTGAGACCCAGTACTTC. Encoded protein: CASSERGGETQYF.

The chain's CDR3 is CASSRDSGSNQPQHF. The DNA of the CDR3 is TGTGCCAGCAGTAGGGACAGCGGCAGCAATCAGCCCCAGCATTTT. V usage is TRBV2 and J usage is TRBJ1-5, with 7 nucleotides matching TRBD1. Germline V lookup: CDR1 SNHLY, CDR2 FYNNEI. The CDR3 contains 15 residues. Losses at the gene ends were 5 bases for V and 1 base for J; bases not matched to a gene: 5.

This sequence joins TRBV4-3 and TRBJ1-4, with a weak D call TRBD1 (6 bases). Germline V gives CDR1 LGHNA, CDR2 YSLEER. The CDR3 is 15 amino acids. Trimming cost V 1 base and J 7 bases, with 13 bases left between them. In DNA form, the CDR3 reads TGCGCCAGCAGCCAAGGCCCCGGGACACCTGAAAAACTGTTTTTT. Amino acids: CASSQGPGTPEKLFF.

This clone turned up a few times. J is TRBJ2-1 and V is TRBV13; unclear D gene. Trimming removed 1 base at V and 7 bases at J, with 8 bases between. This CDR3 contains 13 residues. Germline values: CDR1 PRHDT, CDR2 FYEKMQ (reference sequence). The CDR3 spells CASSLVRVNEQFF. The CDR3, as DNA: TGTGCCAGCAGCTTAGTCCGGGTAAATGAGCAGTTCTTC.

This rearrangement joins TRBV2 to TRBJ2-2; 7 positions match TRBD2. Per the germline V gene, CDR1 is SNHLY and CDR2 is FYNNEI. V dropped 7 bases and J dropped 7; count of bases not matched to a gene: 15. CDR3 length: 16 amino acids. CDR3 residues: CASKAEAGPWGGELFF. The CDR3 nucleotides are TGTGCCAGCAAGGCCGAAGCGGGACCGTGGGGCGGGGAGCTGTTTTTT. Full variable domain (missing parts from reference TRBV2 and TRBJ2-2): EPEVTQTPSHQVTQMGQEVILRCVPISNHLYFYWYRQILGQKVEFLVSFYNNEISEKSEIFDDQFSVERPDGSNFTLKIRSTKLEDSAMYFCASKAEAGPWGGELFFGEGSRLTVL.

This clone has a single count. The chain couples TRBV5-1 to TRBJ2-7; possibly TRBD1 for D (5 bases). V lost 7 bases to trimming and J lost 4 bases, with 9 bases between them. CDR3 length: 11 residues. Per the germline V gene, CDR1 is SGHRS and CDR2 is YFSETQ. The CDR3 nucleotides read TGCGCCAGCCAGGGCGAATACGAGCAGTACTTC. Residues: CASQGEYEQYF. Combining the CDR3 with reference TRBV5-1 and TRBJ2-7 gives the whole variable domain KAGVTQTPRYLIKTRGQQVTLSCSPISGHRSVSWYQQTPGQGLQFLFEYFSETQRNKGNFPGRFSGRQFSNSRSEMNVSTLELGDSALYLCASQGEYEQYFGPGTRLTVT.

This clone has just a few counts. The V call is TRBV5-4, the J call TRBJ1-6; 7 bases agree with TRBD1. CDR3 length equals 14 residues. Per germline, CDR1 SGHNT and CDR2 YYREEE (reference sequence). The junction had 4 bases not matched to a gene; V was cut back by 3 bases and J by 7 bases. DNA of the CDR3: TGTGCCAGCAGCTGGGAGGGGGCAAATTCACCCCTCCACTTT. It codes for CASSWEGANSPLHF.

The V call is TRBV4-3, the J call TRBJ2-1; 8 bases match TRBD2. CDR1 is LGHNA and CDR2 is YSLEER in the germline V gene. Germline trimming cut 1 base from V and 0 bases from J; bases unmatched to any gene: 2. The length of the CDR3 is 16 residues. As DNA, the CDR3 is TGCGCCAGCAGCCAAGTCACTAGCGGCTCCTACAATGAGCAGTTCTTC. Amino acid sequence: CASSQVTSGSYNEQFF.

This clone has only a few counts. The rearrangement joins TRBV9 to TRBJ2-3; 12 bases are shared with TRBD2. CDR1 SGDLS and CDR2 YYNGEE come from the germline V gene. The J segment lost 3 bases and the V segment lost 4 bases, leaving 3 bases of the junction unmatched. This CDR3 has 15 residues. Here the CDR3 DNA reads TGTGCCAGCAGCCCGACTAGCGGGAGAACAGATACGCAGTATTTT. This sequence encodes CASSPTSGRTDTQYF.

A few counts support this clone. V usage is TRBV5-6 and J usage is TRBJ2-5, with D possibly TRBD1 on 6 matching bases. The CDR3 runs 14 residues. Germline CDR1 is SGHDT and CDR2 is YYEEEE. V was clipped by 5 bases and J by 2 bases, with 13 bases between them. This CDR3 is CASSPGQRQETQYF. The CDR3 DNA reads TGTGCCAGCAGTCCGGGACAAAGACAAGAGACCCAGTACTTC.

V and J are TRBV30 and TRBJ2-3; possibly TRBD2 for D (6 bases). With 4 bases removed from V and 0 bases from J, the gap between germline ends came to 11 bases. Germline CDR1 GTSNPN, CDR2 SVGIG (reference sequence). This CDR3 has 14 residues. This CDR3 is CAWTTGLSTDTQYF. CDR3 bases: TGTGCCTGGACCACCGGACTAAGCACAGATACGCAGTATTTT.

This chain links TRBV9 with TRBJ2-2, with TRBD1 matching 7 bases. There are 16 residues in the CDR3. Germline CDR1 SGDLS, CDR2 YYNGEE. The junction had 6 bases not matched to a gene; V was cut back by 3 bases and J by 1 base. For the CDR3, the DNA is TGTGCCAGCAGCGACGCCGGGACAGTGAACACCGGGGAGCTGTTTTTT. Its translation is CASSDAGTVNTGELFF.

The sample holds a few counts of this clone. This rearrangement joins TRBV9 to TRBJ2-2; a possible D gene is TRBD2 (5 bases). This CDR3 contains 17 residues. The germline CDR1 and CDR2 sequences are SGDLS and YYNGEE. V was cut by 4 bases and J by 5 bases, with 21 bases left in between. CDR3 in DNA: TGTGCCAGCAGCCCCACGAGTATGGGGAGTTTAACCGGGGAGCTGTTTTTT. It codes for CASSPTSMGSLTGELFF.

Points on this clone: This could be a read error, since a much larger clone is one nucleotide away. The J gene is TRBJ2-1, the V gene TRBV5-1; 10 nucleotides align to TRBD1. The germline gives CDR1 SGHRS, CDR2 YFSETQ. The CDR3 is 15 amino acids. V lost 4 bases to trimming and J lost 7 bases; unmatched junction nucleotides: 8. The CDR3 reads CASSGGDRGGNEQFF. As DNA, the CDR3 is TGCGCCAGCAGCGGGGGGGACAGGGGCGGAAATGAGCAGTTCTTC.

On this clone itself: It differs at one base from a far larger clone, so likely a read error. This sequence joins TRBV30 and TRBJ2-7; TRBD2 matches 15 bases. Germline CDR1 and CDR2: GTSNPN and SVGIG (reference sequence). J gave up 10 bases and V 3 bases, and 10 bases lay outside the gene matches. CDR3 size: 15 residues. In nucleotides, the CDR3 is TGTGCCTGGAGCGGAAGGGGACTAGCGGGAGGAACACAGTACTTC. Protein product: CAWSGRGLAGGTQYF.

This rearrangement joins TRBV30 to TRBJ2-2; D may be TRBD1 (6 bases). The CDR3 loop spans 14 amino acids. Germline V CDR1 and CDR2: GTSNPN, SVGIG (reference sequence). Between the trimmed V and J ends, which lost 4 bases and 1 base, there was a span of 10 bases. The CDR3 region has the DNA TGTGCCTGGACCCGGACAGTGAACACCGGGGAGCTGTTTTTT. Translating it yields CAWTRTVNTGELFF.

The chain links TRBV30 to TRBJ2-7; D is unresolved. The ends were cut back, 4 bases at V and 0 bases at J, with 10 bases in the middle. Per the germline V gene, CDR1 is GTSNPN and CDR2 is SVGIG (reference sequence). CDR3 size: 13 residues. The CDR3 region has the DNA TGTGCCTGGAACAAGGAGAGCTCCTACGAGCAGTACTTC. Its translation: CAWNKESSYEQYF.